One and the same sample provided the 5 T cell receptor beta chains below, sequenced in a study of blood T cell repertoires in COVID-19. This table comes from immunoSEQ multiplex PCR, and its TCRdb copy is limited to in-frame clones, with some not included. The sample has fewer than 350,000 clones, around 90% seen once. Input material: peripheral blood. The source is a woman in her twenties or thirties with COVID-19, enrolled during active disease.

The chain combines TRBV9 with TRBJ2-3, with 11 bases matching TRBD1. The CDR3 length is 17 residues. Germline V gene sequence: CDR1 SGDLS, CDR2 YYNGEE. J was trimmed by 6 bases and V by 4 bases; bases with no gene match: 13. The CDR3 bases are TGTGCCAGCAGCACACCAGTGGGGACAGGGGGGTCGGATACGCAGTATTTT. Amino acid sequence: CASSTPVGTGGSDTQYF.

The genes are TRBV5-1 and TRBJ2-7, with TRBD1 matching 10 bases. V was clipped by 6 bases and J by 3 bases; unmatched bases: 6. The CDR3 covers 14 residues. Germline CDR1 reads SGHRS; CDR2 reads YFSETQ. CDR3 DNA sequence: TGCGCCAGCACCCCGGGACAGGGGATCTACGAGCAGTACTTC. Translated: CASTPGQGIYEQYF. The full variable domain, rest sourced from reference TRBV5-1 and TRBJ2-7, is KAGVTQTPRYLIKTRGQQVTLSCSPISGHRSVSWYQQTPGQGLQFLFEYFSETQRNKGNFPGRFSGRQFSNSRSEMNVSTLELGDSALYLCASTPGQGIYEQYFGPGTRLTVT.

The gene calls are TRBV11-2 and TRBJ2-1; D remains unclear. V lost 5 bases to trimming and J lost 11 bases, with 10 bases between them. Germline V gene sequence: CDR1 SGHAT, CDR2 FQNNGV. This CDR3 region has 11 residues. CDR3 residues: CASSPTEKQFF. The CDR3, as DNA: TGTGCCAGCAGCCCTACAGAGAAGCAGTTCTTC.

The chain combines TRBV9 with TRBJ2-7, with D possibly being TRBD1 (6 bases). The V end lost 0 bases, the J end lost 5 bases, and 15 bases lay between the germline ends. The CDR3 sequence is 15 residues long. Germline V gives CDR1 SGDLS, CDR2 YYNGEE. The CDR3 DNA follows: TGTGCCAGCAGCGTAGAGGGGCGCAGGGGAGACGAGCAGTACTTC. As protein: CASSVEGRRGDEQYF.

The genes are TRBV6-6 and TRBJ2-1, with 7 positions matching TRBD1. Germline V gene data show CDR1 as MNHNY and CDR2 as SVGAGI (reference sequence). This CDR3 has 13 amino acids. V lost 6 bases to trimming and J lost 9 bases; unmatched junction nucleotides: 8. CDR3 protein: CASSLQGSTEQFF. CDR3 coding DNA: TGTGCCAGCAGCCTACAGGGGAGCACTGAGCAGTTCTTC.